One T cell receptor beta chain is described in this entry. The target antigen is unknown. The CDR3 sequence is 14 residues long. V was pared by 2 bases and J by 0 bases, with 7 bases between. Germline V gives CDR1 MDHEN, CDR2 SYDVKM. The data derive from a study of long-term antiretroviral therapy in people with HIV. As for the study in general: It was about a decade after the earliest samples that the 2015 immediate-ART recommendation appeared.

Researchers report immunoSEQ v3.0 was run at survey level. Generated by immunoSEQ multiplex PCR, the TCRdb table keeps only in-frame clones and is missing some. The sample yields roughly 28,000 clones, nearly 95% seen once. Study conclusions and caveats: Clones showing expansion before ART dominated the repertoire at all time points.

Among participants with HIV, every one received treatment in the United States. The TCR was taken from a young man with HIV. V gene TRBV28 combines with J gene TRBJ1-1; D is unclear. Material: unsorted PBMCs, obtained more than 6 years after starting antiretroviral therapy. The CDR3 nucleotides read TGTGCCAGCAGTTTAACAACGATGAACACTGAAGCTTTCTTT. Translating gives CASSLTTMNTEAFF.